Listed here is a single T cell receptor beta chain. Its antigen remains unknown. The sample originates from a study of cytomegalovirus exposure and HLA in healthy donors. Both 60 Vbeta primers and 13 Jbeta primers went into the PCR. Sequenced by immunoSEQ multiplex PCR; TCRdb stores in-frame clones only, minus some. Among over 100,000 clones listed, around 10% were seen once. Study-wide results and limits: A missense variant in DCLRE1C was later tied to TCR beta V- and J-gene trimming. It was assumed in the presence/absence analyses that sequencing depth was roughly uniform across donors.

Input material: PBMCs. The source of this sequence is a man in his forties or fifties in good health and CMV-seropositive.

The CDR3: CASSYSKTVYGYTF. The CDR3 coding sequence is TGTGCCAGCAGTTACTCGAAGACAGTCTATGGCTACACCTTC. The chain recombines TRBV6-5 with TRBJ1-2; a possible D gene is TRBD1 (5 bases). V was cut by 0 bases and J by 4 bases, with 9 bases left in between. The germline gives CDR1 MNHEY, CDR2 SVGAGI. This CDR3 is built from 14 residues.